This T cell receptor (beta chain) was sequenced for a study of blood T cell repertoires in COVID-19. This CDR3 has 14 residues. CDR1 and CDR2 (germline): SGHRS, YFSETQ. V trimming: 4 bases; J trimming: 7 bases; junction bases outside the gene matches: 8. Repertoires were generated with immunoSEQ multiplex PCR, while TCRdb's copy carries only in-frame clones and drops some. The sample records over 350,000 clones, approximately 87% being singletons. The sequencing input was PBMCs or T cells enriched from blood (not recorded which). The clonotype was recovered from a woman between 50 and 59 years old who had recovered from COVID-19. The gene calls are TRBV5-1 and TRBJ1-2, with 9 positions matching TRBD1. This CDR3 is CASSSDRGSGGYTF. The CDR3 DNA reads TGCGCCAGCAGCAGCGACAGGGGGTCGGGTGGCTACACCTTC.